Sequencing of this T cell receptor beta chain was carried out in a study of T cell repertoires in cytomegalovirus infection. As for the study in general: Evidence of both CMV infection and a matching HLA type came from public TCR beta signatures. Overall study results and limits: Carriers of CMV and the relevant HLA type were discriminated by public TCR beta frequency.

TCRdb re-called the reads with MiXCR, one entry per CDR3 protein. The sample lists around 260,000 distinct CDR3 sequences; approximately 9% were seen once. Of note for this clonotype: No antigen is known for it.

The germline V gene encodes CDR1 DFQATT and CDR2 SNEGSKA (reference sequence). Trimming removed 6 bases from V and 4 bases from J, with 7 bases in between. This CDR3 contains 11 residues. The clonotype was recovered from a human donor in good health (CMV status not recorded). Some clones in this sample may be carry-over from other donors' samples. Sequenced sample: PBMCs. This chain joins TRBV20-1 and TRBJ1-3; D not certain. CDR3 nucleotides: TGCAGTGCGCCGACAGGAAACACCATATATTTT. Amino acid sequence: CSAPTGNTIYF.